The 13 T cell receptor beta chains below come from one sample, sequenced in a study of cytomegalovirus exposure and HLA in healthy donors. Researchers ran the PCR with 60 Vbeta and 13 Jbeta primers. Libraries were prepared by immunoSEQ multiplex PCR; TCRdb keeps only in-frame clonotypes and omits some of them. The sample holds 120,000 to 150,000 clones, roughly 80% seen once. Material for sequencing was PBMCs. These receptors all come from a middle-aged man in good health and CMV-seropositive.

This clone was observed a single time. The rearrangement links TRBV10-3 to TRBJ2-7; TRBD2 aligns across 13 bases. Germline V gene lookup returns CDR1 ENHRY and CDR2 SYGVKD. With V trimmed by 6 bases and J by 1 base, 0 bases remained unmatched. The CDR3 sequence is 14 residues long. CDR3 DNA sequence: TGTGCCATCAGGACTAGCGGGGGGTCCTACGAGCAGTACTTC. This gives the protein CAIRTSGGSYEQYF.

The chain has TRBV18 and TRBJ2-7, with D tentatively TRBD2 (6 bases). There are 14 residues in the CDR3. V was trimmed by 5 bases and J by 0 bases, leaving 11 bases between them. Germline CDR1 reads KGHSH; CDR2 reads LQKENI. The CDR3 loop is CASSIAEISYEQYF. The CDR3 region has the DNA TGTGCCAGCTCAATAGCGGAAATCTCCTACGAGCAGTACTTC.

CDR3 sequence: CASSLAGEYGYTF. Written as DNA, the CDR3 is TGCGCCAGTTCATTGGCAGGGGAGTATGGCTACACCTTC. V gene TRBV5-1 combines with J gene TRBJ1-2, with D possibly matching TRBD1 (6 bases). The CDR3 contains 13 residues. The V end was cut by 8 bases, the J end by 5 bases, with 16 bases between. The germline CDR1 and CDR2 sequences are SGHRS and YFSETQ. Together with reference TRBV5-1 and TRBJ1-2, the CDR3 gives the full variable domain: KAGVTQTPRYLIKTRGQQVTLSCSPISGHRSVSWYQQTPGQGLQFLFEYFSETQRNKGNFPGRFSGRQFSNSRSEMNVSTLELGDSALYLCASSLAGEYGYTFGSGTRLTVV.

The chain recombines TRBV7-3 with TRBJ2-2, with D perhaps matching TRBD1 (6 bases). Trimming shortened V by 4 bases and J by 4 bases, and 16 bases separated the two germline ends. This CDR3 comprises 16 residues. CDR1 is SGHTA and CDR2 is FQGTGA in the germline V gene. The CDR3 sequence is CASSSTPGVGTGELFF. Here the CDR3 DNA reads TGTGCCAGCAGCTCAACCCCAGGGGTGGGCACCGGGGAGCTGTTTTTT.

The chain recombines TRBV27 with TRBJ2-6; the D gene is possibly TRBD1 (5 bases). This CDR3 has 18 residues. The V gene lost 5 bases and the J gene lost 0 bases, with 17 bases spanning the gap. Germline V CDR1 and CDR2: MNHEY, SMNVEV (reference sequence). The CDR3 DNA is TGTGCCAGCAGTACCAGCGACAGTGATGACTCTGGGGCCAACGTCCTGACTTTC. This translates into CASSTSDSDDSGANVLTF.

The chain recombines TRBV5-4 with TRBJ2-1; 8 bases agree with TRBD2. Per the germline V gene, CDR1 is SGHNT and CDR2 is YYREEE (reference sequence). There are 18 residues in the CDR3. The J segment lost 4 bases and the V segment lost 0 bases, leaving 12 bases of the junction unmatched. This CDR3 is CASSLGDLAGLGYNEQFF. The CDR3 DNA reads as TGTGCCAGCAGCTTGGGGGACTTAGCGGGGTTGGGGTACAATGAGCAGTTCTTC.

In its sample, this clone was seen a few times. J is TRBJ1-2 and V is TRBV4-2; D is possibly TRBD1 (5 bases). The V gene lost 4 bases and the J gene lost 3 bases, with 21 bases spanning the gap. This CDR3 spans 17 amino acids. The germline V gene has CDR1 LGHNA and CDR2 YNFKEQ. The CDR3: CASSPPGAQPRDYGYTF. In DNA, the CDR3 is TGTGCCAGCAGCCCACCTGGGGCACAACCAAGGGACTATGGCTACACCTTC.

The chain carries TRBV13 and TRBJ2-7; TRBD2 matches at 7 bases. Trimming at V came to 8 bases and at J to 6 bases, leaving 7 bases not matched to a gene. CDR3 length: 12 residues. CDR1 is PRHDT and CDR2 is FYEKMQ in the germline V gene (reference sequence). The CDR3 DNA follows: TGTGCCAGCCGGGGGGAGACTCGCGAGCAGTACTTC. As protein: CASRGETREQYF.

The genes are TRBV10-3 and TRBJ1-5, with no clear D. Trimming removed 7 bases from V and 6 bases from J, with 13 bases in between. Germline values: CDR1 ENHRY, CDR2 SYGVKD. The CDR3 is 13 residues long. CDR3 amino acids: CAIKGSEGQPQHF. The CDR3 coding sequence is TGTGCCATCAAAGGAAGTGAGGGTCAGCCCCAGCATTTT.

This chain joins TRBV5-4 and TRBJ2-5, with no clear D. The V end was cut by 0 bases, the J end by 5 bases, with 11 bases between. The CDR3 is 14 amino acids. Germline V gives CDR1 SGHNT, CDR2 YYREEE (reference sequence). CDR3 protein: CASSLESVAETQYF. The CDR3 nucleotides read TGTGCCAGCAGCTTGGAATCAGTTGCCGAGACCCAGTACTTC.

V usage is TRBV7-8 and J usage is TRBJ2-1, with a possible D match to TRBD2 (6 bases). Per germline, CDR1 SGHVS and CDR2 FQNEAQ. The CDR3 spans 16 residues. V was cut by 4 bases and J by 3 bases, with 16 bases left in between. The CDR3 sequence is CASSSPGTSNYNEQFF. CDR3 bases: TGTGCCAGCAGCTCCCCGGGGACTTCGAACTACAATGAGCAGTTCTTC. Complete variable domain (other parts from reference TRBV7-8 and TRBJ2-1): GAGVSQSPRYKVAKRGQDVALRCDPISGHVSLFWYQQALGQGPEFLTYFQNEAQLDKSGLPSDRFFAERPEGSVSTLKIQRTQQEDSAVYLCASSSPGTSNYNEQFFGPGTRLTVL.

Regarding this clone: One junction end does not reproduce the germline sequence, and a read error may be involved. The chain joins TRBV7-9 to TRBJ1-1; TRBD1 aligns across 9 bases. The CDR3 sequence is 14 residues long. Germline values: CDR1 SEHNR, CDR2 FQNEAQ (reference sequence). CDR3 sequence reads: CSSSLGQGPTEAFF. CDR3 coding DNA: TGTTCCAGCAGCTTGGGACAGGGCCCCACTGAAGCTTTCTTT.

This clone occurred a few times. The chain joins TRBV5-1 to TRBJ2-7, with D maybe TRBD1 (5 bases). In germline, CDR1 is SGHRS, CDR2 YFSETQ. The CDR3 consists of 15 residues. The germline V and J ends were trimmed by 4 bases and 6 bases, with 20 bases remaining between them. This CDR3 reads CASSLRQRPPREQYF. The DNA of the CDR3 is TGCGCCAGCAGCCTAAGACAGAGACCTCCTCGCGAGCAGTACTTC. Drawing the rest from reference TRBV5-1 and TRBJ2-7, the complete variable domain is KAGVTQTPRYLIKTRGQQVTLSCSPISGHRSVSWYQQTPGQGLQFLFEYFSETQRNKGNFPGRFSGRQFSNSRSEMNVSTLELGDSALYLCASSLRQRPPREQYFGPGTRLTVT.